Detailed here is one TCR beta chain. Its matching antigen is unknown. Germline V CDR1 and CDR2: LNHNV, YYDKDF (reference sequence). The CDR3 has 14 amino acids. The ends were cut back, 7 bases at V and 1 base at J, with 13 bases in the middle. The data belong to a study of Ad26.COV2.S vaccination and SARS-CoV-2 variants. Overall study findings and caveats: Vaccine recipients surpassed placebo recipients in spike-specific TCR breadth. TCR breadth and depth estimates may have understated total T cell responses.

Produced via immunoSEQ multiplex PCR; TCRdb's table is partial and in-frame only. The sample lists more than 150,000 clones, roughly nine tenths occurring once. The sequenced sample was peripheral blood, obtained after recovery from COVID-19. The origin of this receptor is a human donor who had recovered from COVID-19. The chain combines TRBV15 with TRBJ1-1; D is perhaps TRBD1 (6 bases). The CDR3 protein is CATTRDKKNTEAFF. The CDR3 nucleotides read TGTGCCACCACCCGGGACAAAAAGAACACTGAAGCTTTCTTT.